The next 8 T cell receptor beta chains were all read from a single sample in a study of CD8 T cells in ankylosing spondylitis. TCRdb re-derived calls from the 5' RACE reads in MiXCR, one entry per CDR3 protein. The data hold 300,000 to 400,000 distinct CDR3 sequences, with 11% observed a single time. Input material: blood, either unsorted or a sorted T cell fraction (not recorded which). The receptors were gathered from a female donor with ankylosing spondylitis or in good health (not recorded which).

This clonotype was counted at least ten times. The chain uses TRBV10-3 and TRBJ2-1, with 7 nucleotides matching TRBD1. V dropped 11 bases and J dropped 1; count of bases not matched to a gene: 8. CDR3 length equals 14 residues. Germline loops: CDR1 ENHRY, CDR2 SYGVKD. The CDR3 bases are TGTGCCGCCCGGACAGGAGTTTCCTACAATGAGCAGTTCTTC. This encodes CAARTGVSYNEQFF.

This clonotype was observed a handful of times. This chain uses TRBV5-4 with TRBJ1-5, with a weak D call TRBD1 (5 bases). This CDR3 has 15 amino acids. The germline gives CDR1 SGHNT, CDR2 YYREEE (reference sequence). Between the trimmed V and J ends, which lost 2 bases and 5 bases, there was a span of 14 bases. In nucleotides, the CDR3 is TGTGCCAGCAGCTTAGAGGCAGGGTTTGATCAGCCCCAGCATTTT. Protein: CASSLEAGFDQPQHF.

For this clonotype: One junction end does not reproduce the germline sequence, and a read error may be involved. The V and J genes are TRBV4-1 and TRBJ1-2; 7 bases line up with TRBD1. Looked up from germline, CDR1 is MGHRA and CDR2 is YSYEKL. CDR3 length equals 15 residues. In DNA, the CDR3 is TGCGCCAGCAGCCAAGATCCCGGGACAGACTATGGCGACACCTTC. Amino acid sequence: CASSQDPGTDYGDTF.

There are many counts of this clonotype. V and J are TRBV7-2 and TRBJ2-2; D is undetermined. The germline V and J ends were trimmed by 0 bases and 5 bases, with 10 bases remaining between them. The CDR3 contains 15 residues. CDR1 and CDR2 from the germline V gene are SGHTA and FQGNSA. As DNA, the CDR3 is TGTGCCAGCAGCTTAGCGGGTCCCCATACCGGGGAGCTGTTTTTT. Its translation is CASSLAGPHTGELFF.

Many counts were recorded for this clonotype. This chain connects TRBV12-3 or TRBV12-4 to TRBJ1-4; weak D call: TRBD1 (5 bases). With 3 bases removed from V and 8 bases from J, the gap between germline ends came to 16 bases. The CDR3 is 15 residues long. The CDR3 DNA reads TGTGCCAGCAGTTTCTCGGGGGGATCACGAGAAAAACTGTTTTTT. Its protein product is CASSFSGGSREKLFF.

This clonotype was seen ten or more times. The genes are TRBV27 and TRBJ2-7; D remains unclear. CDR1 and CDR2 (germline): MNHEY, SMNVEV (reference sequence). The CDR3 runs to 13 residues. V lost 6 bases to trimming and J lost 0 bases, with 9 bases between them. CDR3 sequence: CASRRISSYEQYF. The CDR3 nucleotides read TGTGCCAGCAGGAGAATTAGCTCCTACGAGCAGTACTTC.

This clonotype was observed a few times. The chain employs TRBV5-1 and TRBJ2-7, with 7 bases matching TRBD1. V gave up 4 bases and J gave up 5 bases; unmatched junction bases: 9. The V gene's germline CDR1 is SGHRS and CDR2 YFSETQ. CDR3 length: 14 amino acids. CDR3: CASSPGQLVDEQYF. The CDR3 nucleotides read TGCGCCAGCAGCCCGGGACAGTTAGTCGACGAGCAGTACTTC. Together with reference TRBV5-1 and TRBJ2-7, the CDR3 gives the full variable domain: KAGVTQTPRYLIKTRGQQVTLSCSPISGHRSVSWYQQTPGQGLQFLFEYFSETQRNKGNFPGRFSGRQFSNSRSEMNVSTLELGDSALYLCASSPGQLVDEQYFGPGTRLTVT.

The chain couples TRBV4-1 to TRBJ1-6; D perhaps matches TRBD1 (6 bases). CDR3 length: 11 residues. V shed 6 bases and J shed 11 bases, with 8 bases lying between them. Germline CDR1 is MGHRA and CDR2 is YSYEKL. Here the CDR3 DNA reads TGCGCCAGCAGTCAGGGGCCACCCCTCCACTTT. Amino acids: CASSQGPPLHF.